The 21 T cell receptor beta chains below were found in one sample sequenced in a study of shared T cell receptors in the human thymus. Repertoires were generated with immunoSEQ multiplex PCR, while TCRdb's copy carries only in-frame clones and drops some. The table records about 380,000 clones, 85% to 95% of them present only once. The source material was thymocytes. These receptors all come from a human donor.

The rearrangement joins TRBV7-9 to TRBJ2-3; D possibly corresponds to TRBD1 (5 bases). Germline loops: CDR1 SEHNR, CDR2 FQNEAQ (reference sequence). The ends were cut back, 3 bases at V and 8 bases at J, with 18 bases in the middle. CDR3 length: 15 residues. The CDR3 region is CASSFWAGQRGTQYF. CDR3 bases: TGTGCCAGCAGCTTTTGGGCAGGCCAAAGGGGTACGCAGTATTTT.

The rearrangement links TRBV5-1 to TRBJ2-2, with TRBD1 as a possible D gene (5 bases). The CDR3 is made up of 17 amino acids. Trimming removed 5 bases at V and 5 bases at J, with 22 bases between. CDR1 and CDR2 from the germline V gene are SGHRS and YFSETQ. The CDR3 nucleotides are TGCGCCAGCAGTCTACCAAGCCAGGGTTCGGGTACCGGGGAGCTGTTTTTT. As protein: CASSLPSQGSGTGELFF.

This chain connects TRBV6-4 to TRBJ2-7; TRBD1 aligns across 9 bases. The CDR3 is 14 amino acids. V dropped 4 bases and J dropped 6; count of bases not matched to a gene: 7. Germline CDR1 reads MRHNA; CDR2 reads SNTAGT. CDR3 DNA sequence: TGTGCCAGCAGTGGTGAGACAGGGGGATCCGAGCAGTACTTC. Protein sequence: CASSGETGGSEQYF.

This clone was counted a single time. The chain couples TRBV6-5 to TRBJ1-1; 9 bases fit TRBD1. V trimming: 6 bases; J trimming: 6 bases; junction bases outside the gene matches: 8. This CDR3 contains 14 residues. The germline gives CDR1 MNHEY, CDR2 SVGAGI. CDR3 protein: CASRKTGGEAEAFF. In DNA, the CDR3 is TGTGCCAGCAGAAAGACAGGGGGGGAGGCTGAAGCTTTCTTT.

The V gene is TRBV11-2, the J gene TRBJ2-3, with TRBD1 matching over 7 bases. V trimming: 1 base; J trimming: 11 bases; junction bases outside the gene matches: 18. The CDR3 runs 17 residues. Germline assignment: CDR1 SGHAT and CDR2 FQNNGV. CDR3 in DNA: TGTGCCAGCAGCTTAGGGCCGGTACAGGGGTTCCTACGTGGGCAGTATTTT. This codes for CASSLGPVQGFLRGQYF.

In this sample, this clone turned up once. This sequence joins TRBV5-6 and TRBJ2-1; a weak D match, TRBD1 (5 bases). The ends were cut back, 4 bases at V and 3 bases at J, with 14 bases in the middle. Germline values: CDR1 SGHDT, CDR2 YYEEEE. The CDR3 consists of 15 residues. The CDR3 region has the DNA TGTGCCAGCAGCCAAGCAGGGCTGCGCTACAATGAGCAGTTCTTC. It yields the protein CASSQAGLRYNEQFF.

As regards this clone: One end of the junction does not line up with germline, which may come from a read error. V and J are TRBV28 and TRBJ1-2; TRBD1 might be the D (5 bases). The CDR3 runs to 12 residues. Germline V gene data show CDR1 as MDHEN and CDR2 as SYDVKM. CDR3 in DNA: TGTGCCAGCAGTCCGATTTCGAGACAGAGTGACTTC. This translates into CASSPISRQSDF.

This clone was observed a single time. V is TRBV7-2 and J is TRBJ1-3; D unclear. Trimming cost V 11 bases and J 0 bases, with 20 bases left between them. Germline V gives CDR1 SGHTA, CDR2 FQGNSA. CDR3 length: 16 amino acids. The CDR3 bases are TGTGCCCTAAGCCCGGCCGCCATGACCTCTGGAAACACCATATATTTT. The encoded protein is CALSPAAMTSGNTIYF.

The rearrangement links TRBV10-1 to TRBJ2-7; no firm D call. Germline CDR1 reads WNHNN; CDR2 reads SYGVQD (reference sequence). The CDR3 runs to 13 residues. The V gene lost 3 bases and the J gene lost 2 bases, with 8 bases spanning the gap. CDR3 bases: TGCGCCAGCAGTGAACGAACTACCTACGAGCAGTACTTC. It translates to CASSERTTYEQYF.

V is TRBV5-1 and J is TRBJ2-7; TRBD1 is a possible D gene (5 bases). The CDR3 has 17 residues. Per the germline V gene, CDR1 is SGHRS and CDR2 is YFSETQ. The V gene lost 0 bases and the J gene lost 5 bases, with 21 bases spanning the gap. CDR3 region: CASSLDQGSSFVHEQYF. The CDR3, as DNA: TGCGCCAGCAGCTTGGACCAGGGTTCTTCGTTCGTCCACGAGCAGTACTTC.

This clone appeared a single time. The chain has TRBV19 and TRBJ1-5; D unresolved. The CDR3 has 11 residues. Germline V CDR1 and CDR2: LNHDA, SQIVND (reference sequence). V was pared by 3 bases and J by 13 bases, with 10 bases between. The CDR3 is CASSIANPQHF. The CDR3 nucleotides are TGTGCCAGTAGTATTGCCAACCCGCAGCATTTT.

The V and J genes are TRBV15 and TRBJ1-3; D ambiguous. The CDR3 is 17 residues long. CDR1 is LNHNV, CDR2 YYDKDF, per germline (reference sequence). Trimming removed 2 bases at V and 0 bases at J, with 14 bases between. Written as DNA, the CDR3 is TGTGCCACCAGCAGACCAAGCCCCCAGAGCTCTGGAAACACCATATATTTT. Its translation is CATSRPSPQSSGNTIYF.

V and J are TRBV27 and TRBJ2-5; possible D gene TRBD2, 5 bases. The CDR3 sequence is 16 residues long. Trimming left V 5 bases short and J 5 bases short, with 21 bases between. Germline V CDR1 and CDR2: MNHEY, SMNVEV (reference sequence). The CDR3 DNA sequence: TGTGCCAGCAGTCCCACCCCCGGACGGGAACTCGAGACCCAGTACTTC. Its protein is CASSPTPGRELETQYF.

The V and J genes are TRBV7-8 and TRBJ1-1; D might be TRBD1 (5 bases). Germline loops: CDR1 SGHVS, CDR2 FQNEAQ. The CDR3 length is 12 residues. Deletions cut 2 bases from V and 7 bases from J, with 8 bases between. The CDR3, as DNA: TGTGCCAGCAGCTTACAAAGGGGTGAAGCTTTCTTT. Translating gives CASSLQRGEAFF.

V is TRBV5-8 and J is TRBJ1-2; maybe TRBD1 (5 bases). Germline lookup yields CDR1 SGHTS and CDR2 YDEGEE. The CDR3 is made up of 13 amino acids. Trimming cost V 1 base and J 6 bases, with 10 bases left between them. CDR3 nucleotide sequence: TGTGCCAGCAGCTTGCGGGGGAAGAATGGCTACACCTTC. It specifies CASSLRGKNGYTF.

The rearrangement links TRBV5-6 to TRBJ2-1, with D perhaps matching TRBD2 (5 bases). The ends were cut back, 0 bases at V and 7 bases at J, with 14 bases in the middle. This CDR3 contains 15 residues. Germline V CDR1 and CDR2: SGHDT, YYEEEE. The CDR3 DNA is TGTGCCAGCAGCTTGGACACTCCCCCGGGGAATGAGCAGTTCTTC. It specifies CASSLDTPPGNEQFF.

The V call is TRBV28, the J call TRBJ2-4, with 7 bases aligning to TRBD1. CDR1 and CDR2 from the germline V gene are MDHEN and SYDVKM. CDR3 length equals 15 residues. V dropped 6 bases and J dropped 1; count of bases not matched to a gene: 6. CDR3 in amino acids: CASSNTGVAKNIQYF. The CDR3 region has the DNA TGTGCCAGCAGCAATACAGGGGTGGCCAAAAACATTCAGTACTTC.

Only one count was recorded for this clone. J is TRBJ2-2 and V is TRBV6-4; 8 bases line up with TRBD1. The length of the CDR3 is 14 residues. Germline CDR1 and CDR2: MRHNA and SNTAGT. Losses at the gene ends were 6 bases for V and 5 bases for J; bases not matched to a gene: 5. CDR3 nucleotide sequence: TGTGCCAGCAGAACAGGGGGAAGGACCGGGGAGCTGTTTTTT. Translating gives CASRTGGRTGELFF.

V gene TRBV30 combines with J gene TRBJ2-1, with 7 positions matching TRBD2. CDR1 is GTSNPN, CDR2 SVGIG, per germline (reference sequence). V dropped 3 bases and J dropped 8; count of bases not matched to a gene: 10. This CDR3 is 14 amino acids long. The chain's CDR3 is CAWSVGAGRDEQFF. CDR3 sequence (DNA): TGTGCCTGGAGCGTAGGTGCAGGGAGGGATGAGCAGTTCTTC.

The CDR3 nucleotides are TGTGCCAGCAGTTTCACTAGCAGCTCCTACGAGCAGTACTTC. This translates into CASSFTSSSYEQYF. The rearrangement uses TRBV6-5 and TRBJ2-7; possible D gene TRBD2, 6 bases. Germline V CDR1 and CDR2: MNHEY, SVGAGI. The V and J ends lost 4 bases and 0 bases respectively, with 10 bases between them. CDR3 size: 14 residues.

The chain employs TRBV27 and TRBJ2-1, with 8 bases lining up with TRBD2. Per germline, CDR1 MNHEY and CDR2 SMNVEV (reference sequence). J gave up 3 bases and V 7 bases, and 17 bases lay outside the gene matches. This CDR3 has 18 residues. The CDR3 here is CASTNPGGVEGNYNEQFF. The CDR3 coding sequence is TGTGCCAGCACCAACCCCGGGGGGGTCGAGGGAAACTACAATGAGCAGTTCTTC.